These 3 T cell receptor beta chains came from one sample sequenced in a study of T cell responses to AZD1222 COVID-19 vaccine (dated by TCRdb to the early 2020s). Library method: the immunoSEQ multiplex PCR assay. The table comes from immuneACCESS by way of TCRdb, which keeps in-frame sequences with V and J called. Part of the clones is missing from these tables; in studies checked, under half for an unresolved V gene and the rest for unknown reasons. Counted in this sample were 53,000 or so clones; roughly 80% of them appeared once. Around 27% of the sample is taken by the ten largest. Per the publication, the time point label means: baseline before first vaccination. The specimen comprised peripheral blood, sampled on day 0 of AZD1222 vaccination. These TCRs come from an adult in good health.

The rearrangement uses TRBV7-6 and TRBJ1-1; 12 nucleotides line up with TRBD1. CDR3 size: 15 residues. Looked up from germline, CDR1 is SGHVS and CDR2 is FNYEAQ. Unmatched junction bases numbered 6, after V lost 2 bases and J lost 8 bases. CDR3 in amino acids: CASSLRGQGASEAFF. The CDR3 DNA reads as TGTGCCAGCAGCTTAAGGGGACAGGGGGCTTCAGAAGCTTTCTTT.

This clone was picked up a small number of times. The V and J genes are TRBV28 and TRBJ1-1; 7 bases align to TRBD1. The CDR3 totals 16 residues. CDR1 and CDR2 (germline): MDHEN, SYDVKM. V lost 8 bases and J lost 7; bases outside the gene matches: 19. The CDR3 bases are TGTGCCAGCGTAAGACAGGGATCCCGCTTACGGTTTGAAGCTTTCTTT. Amino acids: CASVRQGSRLRFEAFF. The full variable domain, completed using reference TRBV28 and TRBJ1-1, is DVKVTQSSRYLVKRTGEKVFLECVQDMDHENMFWYRQDPGLGLRLIYFSYDVKMKEKGDIPEGYSVSREKKERFSLILESASTNQTSMYLCASVRQGSRLRFEAFFGQGTRLTVV.

The CDR3 DNA reads TGTGCCAGCAGCGGAGGGACGTCAATATCCTACAATGAGCAGTTCTTC. Encoded protein: CASSGGTSISYNEQFF. The chain links TRBV5-4 to TRBJ2-1, with D tentatively TRBD2 (6 bases). The CDR3 is 16 residues long. The ends were cut back, 4 bases at V and 1 base at J, with 15 bases in the middle. Germline lookup yields CDR1 SGHNT and CDR2 YYREEE (reference sequence).